This entry lists 13 T cell receptor beta chains sequenced from one sample in a study of blood T cell repertoires in COVID-19. The assay was immunoSEQ multiplex PCR, and TCRdb's table has in-frame clones only and misses some. The table records approximately 100,000 clones, 75% to 85% of them present only once. Sequenced sample: peripheral blood. These receptors were taken from a human donor in a cohort sampled during active COVID-19.

This clone was seen a few times. The DNA of the CDR3 is TGCGCCAGCAGCGAGGGACAGACCTACGAGCAGTACTTC. Its protein product is CASSEGQTYEQYF. V and J are TRBV5-1 and TRBJ2-7; 7 nucleotides line up with TRBD1. The CDR3 runs 13 residues. Germline values: CDR1 SGHRS, CDR2 YFSETQ. Unmatched junction bases numbered 3, after V lost 4 bases and J lost 2 bases.

In its sample, this clone was seen once. J is TRBJ2-6 and V is TRBV6-2 or TRBV6-3; D remains unclear. V lost 5 bases and J 1 base, leaving 9 bases between the germline ends. The CDR3 totals 15 residues. Germline loops: CDR1 MNHEY, CDR2 SVGEGT. CDR3 sequence: CASSRHVSGANVLTF. As DNA, the CDR3 is TGTGCCAGCAGTCGACATGTATCTGGGGCCAACGTCCTGACTTTC.

The chain recombines TRBV24-1 with TRBJ1-5; D possibly corresponds to TRBD1 (6 bases). This CDR3 region has 16 residues. The V gene lost 4 bases and the J gene lost 4 bases, with 16 bases spanning the gap. Germline CDR1 reads KGHDR; CDR2 reads SFDVKD. CDR3 in DNA: TGTGCCACCAGTGAATTGCCGGGACAAGCTAATCAGCCCCAGCATTTT. Encoded protein: CATSELPGQANQPQHF.

The chain combines TRBV2 with TRBJ1-6, with a possible D match to TRBD1 (5 bases). The CDR3 loop spans 15 amino acids. CDR1 and CDR2 from the germline V gene are SNHLY and FYNNEI. V was shortened by 6 bases and J by 4 bases, with 13 bases between the two germline ends. The CDR3 DNA is TGTGCCAGCAGGGAAACCTCAGGGTATAATTCACCCCTCCACTTT. Translation: CASRETSGYNSPLHF.

V and J are TRBV10-3 and TRBJ2-3, with D maybe TRBD2 (6 bases). Trimming cost V 6 bases and J 0 bases, with 13 bases left between them. The germline CDR1 and CDR2 sequences are ENHRY and SYGVKD. This CDR3 contains 15 residues. CDR3 in amino acids: CAISSSAPSTDTQYF. CDR3 nucleotide sequence: TGTGCCATCAGCTCTAGCGCCCCCAGCACAGATACGCAGTATTTT.

V is TRBV29-1 and J is TRBJ1-2, with D tentatively TRBD1 (5 bases). This CDR3 spans 12 amino acids. V was trimmed by 6 bases and J by 5 bases, leaving 13 bases between them. Germline CDR1 and CDR2: SQVTM and ANQGSEA. This chain's CDR3 is CSVSLGGYGYTF. CDR3 nucleotides: TGCAGCGTGTCACTGGGGGGATATGGCTACACCTTC.

This chain links TRBV24-1 with TRBJ2-3, with 8 bases matching TRBD2. The CDR3 spans 13 residues. Germline CDR1 is KGHDR and CDR2 is SFDVKD. The V and J ends lost 9 bases and 8 bases, in that order; junction bases with no gene match: 9. The CDR3 DNA is TGTGCCACCGACCTCGGCGGGGGGACTACGCAGTATTTT. This translates into CATDLGGGTTQYF.

The chain couples TRBV7-9 to TRBJ1-1; D is unclear. Germline V CDR1 and CDR2: SEHNR, FQNEAQ (reference sequence). The CDR3 covers 13 residues. V gave up 4 bases and J gave up 4 bases, with 10 bases separating them. DNA for the CDR3: TGTGCCAGCAGCTCCCGGGTACGCACTGAAGCTTTCTTT. It encodes CASSSRVRTEAFF. Full variable domain (outside the CDR3, taken from reference TRBV7-9 and TRBJ1-1): DTGVSQNPRHKITKRGQNVTFRCDPISEHNRLYWYRQTLGQGPEFLTYFQNEAQLEKSRLLSDRFSAERPKGSFSTLEIQRTEQGDSAMYLCASSSRVRTEAFFGQGTRLTVV.

The chain uses TRBV6-2 or TRBV6-3 and TRBJ1-1, with 7 bases matching TRBD1. Germline trimming cut 4 bases from V and 0 bases from J; bases unmatched to any gene: 5. There are 15 residues in the CDR3. In germline, CDR1 is MNHEY, CDR2 SVGEGT. This CDR3 reads CASSFLGTVNTEAFF. The CDR3, as DNA: TGTGCCAGCAGTTTCCTAGGGACAGTGAACACTGAAGCTTTCTTT.

The chain has TRBV4-1 and TRBJ2-5, with 7 bases identical to TRBD1. The V and J ends lost 4 bases and 2 bases, in that order; junction bases with no gene match: 13. Per germline, CDR1 MGHRA and CDR2 YSYEKL. The CDR3 sequence is 17 residues long. This CDR3 reads CASSPHSTGLGQETQYF. The CDR3 DNA reads as TGCGCCAGCAGCCCCCATTCGACAGGGCTAGGACAAGAGACCCAGTACTTC.

The rearrangement uses TRBV6-5 and TRBJ1-2; D is undetermined. Germline loops: CDR1 MNHEY, CDR2 SVGAGI. The CDR3 has 14 amino acids. The germline V and J ends were trimmed by 5 bases and 5 bases, with 15 bases remaining between them. In DNA form, the CDR3 reads TGTGCCAGCAGTCACCGGACTATTCCGTATGGCTACACCTTC. It translates to CASSHRTIPYGYTF.

As concerns this clone: This sample also contains other DNA sequences that code for the same CDR3. V is TRBV12-3 or TRBV12-4 and J is TRBJ1-6; D is perhaps TRBD1 (6 bases). Trimming removed 5 bases at V and 7 bases at J, with 6 bases between. The CDR3 runs to 12 residues. CDR3 amino acids: CASSQGNSPLHF. Here the CDR3 DNA reads TGTGCCAGCAGTCAGGGGAATTCACCCCTCCACTTT.

DNA of the CDR3: TGTGCTAGTGGTTCCCAGGCCTTCGAGCAGTACTTC. Encoded protein: CASGSQAFEQYF. The J gene is TRBJ2-7, the V gene TRBV12-5; no reliable D call. The germline V and J ends were trimmed by 4 bases and 6 bases, with 10 bases remaining between them. Germline values: CDR1 LGHNT, CDR2 FRNRAP. The CDR3 sequence is 12 residues long.